This note documents a single TCR beta chain sequence. The antigen remains undetermined. The data were obtained in a study of T cell responses to AZD1222 COVID-19 vaccine. TCRdb's copy holds only in-frame clones and misses some; the assay was immunoSEQ multiplex PCR. This table holds roughly 160,000 clones, around 94% found once. Germline V gene data show CDR1 as SGHKS and CDR2 as YYEKEE (reference sequence). The V end was cut by 2 bases, the J end by 5 bases, with 13 bases between. There are 14 residues in the CDR3. Findings and caveats of the study: Every sample of the repertoires postdated the peak T cell response.

The sequence came from an adult in good health. This chain joins TRBV5-5 and TRBJ2-5; tentative D call: TRBD2 (7 bases). Sequenced material: peripheral blood, taken on day 0 of AZD1222 vaccination. The CDR3 DNA reads TGTGCCAGCAGCTTAGGGGGGAGGGGCGAGACCCAGTACTTC. It specifies CASSLGGRGETQYF.